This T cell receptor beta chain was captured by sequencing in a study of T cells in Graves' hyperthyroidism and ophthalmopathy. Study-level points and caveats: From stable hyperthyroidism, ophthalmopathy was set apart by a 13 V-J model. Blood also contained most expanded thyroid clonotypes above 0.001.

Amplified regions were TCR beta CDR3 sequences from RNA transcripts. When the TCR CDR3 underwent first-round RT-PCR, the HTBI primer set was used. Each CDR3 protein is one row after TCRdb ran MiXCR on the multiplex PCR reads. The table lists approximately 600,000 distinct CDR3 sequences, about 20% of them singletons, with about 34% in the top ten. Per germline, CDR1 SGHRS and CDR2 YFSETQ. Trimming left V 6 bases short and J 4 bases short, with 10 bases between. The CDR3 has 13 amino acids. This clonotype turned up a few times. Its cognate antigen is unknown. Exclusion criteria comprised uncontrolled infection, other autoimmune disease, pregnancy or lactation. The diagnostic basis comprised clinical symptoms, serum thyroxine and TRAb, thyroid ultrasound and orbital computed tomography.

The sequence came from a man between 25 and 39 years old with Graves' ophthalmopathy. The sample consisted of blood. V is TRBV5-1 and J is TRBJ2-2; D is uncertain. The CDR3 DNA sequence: TGCGCCAGCACTCGCCCCCCCACCGGGGAGCTGTTTTTT. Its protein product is CASTRPPTGELFF.